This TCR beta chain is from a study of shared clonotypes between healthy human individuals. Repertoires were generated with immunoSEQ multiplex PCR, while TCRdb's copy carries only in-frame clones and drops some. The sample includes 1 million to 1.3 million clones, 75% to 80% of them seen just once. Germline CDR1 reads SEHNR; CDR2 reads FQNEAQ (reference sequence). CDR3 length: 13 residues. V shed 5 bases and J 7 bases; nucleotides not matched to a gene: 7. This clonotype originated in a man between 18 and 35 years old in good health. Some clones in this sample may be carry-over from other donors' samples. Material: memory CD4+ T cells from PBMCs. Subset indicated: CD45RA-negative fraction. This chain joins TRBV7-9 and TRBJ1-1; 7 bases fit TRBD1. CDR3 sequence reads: CASSLDRQNEAFF. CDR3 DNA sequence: TGTGCCAGCAGCCTGGACAGGCAAAATGAAGCTTTCTTT.